This T cell receptor (beta chain) came from a study of cytotoxic CD8 clonotypes in ibrutinib-treated CLL. CDR3 length: 15 residues. The germline CDR1 and CDR2 sequences are LGHNA and YNFKEQ. Trimming left V 2 bases short and J 4 bases short, with 12 bases between. This clone has a handful of counts. Profiled with immunoSEQ multiplex PCR; TCRdb holds only in-frame clones, not every one. The sample consists of 200,000 or so clones, approximately 70% of them appearing once. The gene calls are TRBV4-2 and TRBJ2-4; D unclear. The TCR was taken from a human donor with chronic lymphocytic leukemia. Sequencing used PBMCs, obtained after 12 months of ibrutinib treatment. The CDR3 DNA reads TGTGCCAGCAGCCAATTTCGAGACCCTAAAAACATTCAGTACTTC. Its protein product is CASSQFRDPKNIQYF.